This TCR beta chain was recovered during a study of CD8 T cells in ankylosing spondylitis (TCRdb year 2017). At the level of the whole study: The study profiled T cell receptor beta repertoires in healthy donors and ankylosing spondylitis patients to find disease-linked TCR variants. Peripheral blood was sampled, and synovial fluid was also collected from ankylosing spondylitis patients. The whole study cohort included some 100 healthy donors and 20 to 25 ankylosing spondylitis patients. Paper-wide results and their limitations: A TCR beta motif made up of several highly homologous amino acid variants appeared to be characteristic of blood from ankylosing spondylitis patients. Some motif variants were previously reported in synovial fluid and blood of reactive arthritis patients, suggesting common disease-initiation mechanisms. The disease-linked clones were reported as significantly enriched in matched synovial fluid samples from ankylosing spondylitis patients. The disease-linked clones had a CD8+ phenotype and were found at relatively low frequencies in peripheral blood.

The CDR3 numbers 13 residues from cysteine through phenylalanine. Of all the DNA, just the CDR3 is kept, 39 bases in frame from base 1. Via the germline V gene (reference sequence), CDR1 is SEHNR and CDR2 FQNEAQ. V and J lose 3 bases and 4 bases, and a span of 10 bases separates them. This clonotype was seen many times. Its antigen remains undetermined. No clone much larger than this one lies a single base away; base qualities are absent. Sequencing was carried out with an Illumina HiSeq 2500. Quantitative 5'-RACE with molecular barcodes was the method used to prepare the TCR beta libraries. The paper's data handling went like this. To identify disease-linked TCR variants, a new computational method was used, one built on a probabilistic model of VDJ rearrangement. TCRdb reran the public reads through fastp at Q25 and MiXCR, keeping productive beta chains. Identical CDR3 protein sequences are pooled into one entry, listed with their most common genes and DNA. The V and J calls come from TCRdb's annotation, not from the publication. In all, the sample holds roughly 350,000 distinct CDR3 sequences, and under 8.5% of those were seen once. Clones ranked in the top ten supply approximately 15% of the sample.

The sequenced material came from blood, either unsorted or a sorted T cell fraction (not recorded which). Recombination joined TRBV7-9 with TRBJ2-7; the best D guess is TRBD1, with 6 bases matching. The receptor's source is a male donor with ankylosing spondylitis. The sequence in DNA is TGTGCCAGCAGCTTTGGCAGGGGATACGAGCAGTACTTC. This is translated as CASSFGRGYEQYF. With the portions outside the CDR3 filled from the reference TRBV7-9 and TRBJ2-7 genes, the complete variable region becomes DTGVSQNPRHKITKRGQNVTFRCDPISEHNRLYWYRQTLGQGPEFLTYFQNEAQLEKSRLLSDRFSAERPKGSFSTLEIQRTEQGDSAMYLCASSFGRGYEQYFGPGTRLTVT.